This T cell receptor (beta chain) comes out of a study of response to subunit inactivated influenza vaccine (dated 2018 in TCRdb). Looking at the study overall: The study used deep quantitative T cell receptor repertoire profiling to track responses to a trivalent subunit inactivated influenza vaccine.

With respect to this clonotype: It lacks a known antigen. No clone much larger than this one lies a single base away; base qualities are absent.

The library was prepared using RT-PCR. Reads for this sample came from an Illumina HiSeq 2500. The public reads were run again by TCRdb, first through fastp at Q25 and then through MiXCR, and only productive beta chains were kept. Each entry is one CDR3 protein sequence, shown with its most common DNA and genes. Counted in this sample were hundreds of thousands of distinct CDR3 sequences; 12% of them appeared once. The ten largest clonotypes hold around 9.6% of the sample. The germline V gene (reference sequence) supplies CDR1 DFQATT and CDR2 SNEGSKA. Cut back by 0 bases and 0 bases, the V and J ends lie 6 bases apart. The CDR3 measures 14 amino acids from cysteine to phenylalanine. Here the CDR3 DNA is all that survives: 42 bases in frame from base 1. What the study reported, not specific to this receptor: The authors suggested that each seasonal influenza vaccination may recruit only a limited number of new T cells.

The chain is made from TRBV20-1 and TRBJ1-5; the D gene cannot be resolved reliably. Specimen: PBMCs from blood, collected on the day of vaccination. This clonotype was sampled from a man between 45 and 60 years old who received an inactivated influenza vaccine. Donor details come from another sample of the same person, matched by shared clones. In nucleotides, the sequence is TGCAGTGCTAGAGAATCGGTTAGCAATCAGCCCCAGCATTTT. Its protein product is CSARESVSNQPQHF.